A selection of T cell receptor beta chains follows, all from one sample in a study of early stage breast cancer tumors. Libraries were prepared by immunoSEQ multiplex PCR; TCRdb keeps only in-frame clonotypes and omits some of them. The data contain roughly 8,400 clones, roughly 80% of them singletons. Material for sequencing was normal breast tissue next to the tumor. The receptors here all came from a person between 55 and 69 years old with breast cancer. The CDR3 runs from the conserved cysteine through the conserved F or W. Fields, in order: V gene, J gene, clone size, D gene, CDR3 DNA, CDR3 protein. The D gene is left open where the match is weak. Not every row has a clone size; where given, it reads once, few, many or a size class.

v_call: TRBV7-8; j_call: TRBJ2-6; clone_size: -; d_call: -; cdr3_nt: TGTGCCAGCAGCCCCCCTACTACGTCCTCTGGGGCCAACGTCCTGACTTTC; cdr3_aa: CASSPPTTSSGANVLTF
v_call: TRBV6-6; j_call: TRBJ2-5; clone_size: -; d_call: TRBD1; cdr3_nt: TGTGCCAGCAGGGCTGCCCGGGACAGGCAAGAGACCCAGTACTTC; cdr3_aa: CASRAARDRQETQYF
v_call: TRBV10-3; j_call: TRBJ1-2; clone_size: -; d_call: -; cdr3_nt: TGTGCCATCAGTGACGAAGCGACCGGTTGGTATGGCTACACCTTC; cdr3_aa: CAISDEATGWYGYTF
v_call: TRBV11-2; j_call: TRBJ2-7; clone_size: -; d_call: TRBD1; cdr3_nt: TGTGCCAGCAGCTTCGGACAGGGGGCCGAGCAGTACTTC; cdr3_aa: CASSFGQGAEQYF
v_call: TRBV6-5; j_call: TRBJ2-1; clone_size: -; d_call: -; cdr3_nt: TGTGCCAGCAGTTACGAGAGCTCCTACAATGAGCAGTTCTTC; cdr3_aa: CASSYESSYNEQFF
v_call: TRBV4-1; j_call: TRBJ1-3; clone_size: -; d_call: TRBD1; cdr3_nt: TGCGCCAGCAGCCTAATCGGAGGCCGGACAGGAAGAAACACCATATATTTT; cdr3_aa: CASSLIGGRTGRNTIYF
v_call: TRBV29-1; j_call: TRBJ2-2; clone_size: -; d_call: -; cdr3_nt: TGCAGCGCCGGGGAAACCGGGGAGCTGTTTTTT; cdr3_aa: CSAGETGELFF
v_call: TRBV7-2; j_call: TRBJ2-7; clone_size: few; d_call: TRBD2; cdr3_nt: TGTGCCAGCAGCCAGCGGGAGGCCTACGAGCAGTACTTC; cdr3_aa: CASSQREAYEQYF
v_call: TRBV7-9; j_call: TRBJ2-1; clone_size: -; d_call: TRBD2; cdr3_nt: TGTGCCAGCGCGCCTAGCGGGAGTGTTGAGCAGTTCTTC; cdr3_aa: CASAPSGSVEQFF
v_call: TRBV7-6; j_call: TRBJ1-1; clone_size: -; d_call: -; cdr3_nt: TGTGCCAGCAGCTTACAATCAGTGGGCACTGAAGCTTTCTTT; cdr3_aa: CASSLQSVGTEAFF
v_call: TRBV7-2; j_call: TRBJ2-5; clone_size: -; d_call: -; cdr3_nt: TGTGCCAGCAGCTTATGGGGCCGGGCCGCGTACCAAGAGACCCAGTACTTC; cdr3_aa: CASSLWGRAAYQETQYF
v_call: TRBV6-4; j_call: TRBJ1-2; clone_size: -; d_call: -; cdr3_nt: TGTGCCAGCAGTGACTCACGGGGTACTGGCTACACCTTC; cdr3_aa: CASSDSRGTGYTF
v_call: TRBV9; j_call: TRBJ2-3; clone_size: -; d_call: TRBD2; cdr3_nt: TGTGCCAGCAGTTCCGGGGGGGGGCTCACAGATACGCAGTATTTT; cdr3_aa: CASSSGGGLTDTQYF
v_call: TRBV4-2; j_call: TRBJ2-7; clone_size: -; d_call: -; cdr3_nt: TGTGCCAGCAGCCACGACAAGTCCTACGAGCAGTACTTC; cdr3_aa: CASSHDKSYEQYF
v_call: TRBV29-1; j_call: TRBJ1-2; clone_size: -; d_call: -; cdr3_nt: TGCAGCGTCCTTTGGGGGATCTATGGCTACACCTTC; cdr3_aa: CSVLWGIYGYTF
v_call: TRBV6-1; j_call: TRBJ1-2; clone_size: -; d_call: TRBD1; cdr3_nt: TGTGCCACCACAAAGGGGGACAGGGCGGTTTATGGCTACACCTTC; cdr3_aa: CATTKGDRAVYGYTF
v_call: TRBV15; j_call: TRBJ2-7; clone_size: -; d_call: -; cdr3_nt: TGTGCCACCAGCAGAGATGAGGGGGGCCGGCAGTACTTC; cdr3_aa: CATSRDEGGRQYF
v_call: TRBV4-2; j_call: TRBJ1-2; clone_size: few; d_call: -; cdr3_nt: TGTGCCAGCAGCCGCAGGGGCGGGGGCTACACCTTC; cdr3_aa: CASSRRGGGYTF
v_call: TRBV5-1; j_call: TRBJ1-2; clone_size: -; d_call: -; cdr3_nt: TGCGCCAGCAGCCTGGACAGAGGCTACACCTTC; cdr3_aa: CASSLDRGYTF
v_call: TRBV19; j_call: TRBJ2-7; clone_size: once; d_call: TRBD2; cdr3_nt: TGTGCCAGTAGTATGGTCGAGACTAGCGGCTCCTACGAGCAGTACTTC; cdr3_aa: CASSMVETSGSYEQYF
v_call: TRBV5-1; j_call: TRBJ1-2; clone_size: -; d_call: -; cdr3_nt: TGCGCCAGCAGGCCGGGCCCAAACTATGGCTACACCTTC; cdr3_aa: CASRPGPNYGYTF
v_call: TRBV28; j_call: TRBJ1-2; clone_size: -; d_call: -; cdr3_nt: TGTGCCAGCAGTTGGCAGGGGAATCAGGGCTACACCTTC; cdr3_aa: CASSWQGNQGYTF
v_call: TRBV5-6; j_call: TRBJ2-5; clone_size: -; d_call: TRBD2; cdr3_nt: TGTGCCAGCAGCTTGGTAGCGGGAGCACAAGAGACCCAGTACTTC; cdr3_aa: CASSLVAGAQETQYF
v_call: TRBV18; j_call: TRBJ1-5; clone_size: -; d_call: -; cdr3_nt: TGTGCCAGCTCCCGGGAAGTTGATCAGCCCCAGCATTTT; cdr3_aa: CASSREVDQPQHF
v_call: TRBV25-1; j_call: TRBJ2-1; clone_size: -; d_call: -; cdr3_nt: TGTGCCAGCAGTGAAGGGAATGAGCAGTTCTTC; cdr3_aa: CASSEGNEQFF
v_call: TRBV5-1; j_call: TRBJ1-2; clone_size: -; d_call: -; cdr3_nt: TGCGCCAGCAGCCCGGGAGGGTCCTATGGCTACACCTTC; cdr3_aa: CASSPGGSYGYTF
v_call: TRBV19; j_call: TRBJ2-6; clone_size: -; d_call: TRBD1; cdr3_nt: TGTGCCAGTAACCAGGGGGCCCCTGGGGCCAACGTCCTGACTTTC; cdr3_aa: CASNQGAPGANVLTF
v_call: TRBV5-5; j_call: TRBJ1-5; clone_size: -; d_call: -; cdr3_nt: TGTGCCAGCAGCTTGGCCCCCACCAGGACCCTAGATCAGCCCCAGCATTTT; cdr3_aa: CASSLAPTRTLDQPQHF
v_call: TRBV5-5; j_call: TRBJ2-2; clone_size: -; d_call: TRBD1; cdr3_nt: TGTGCCAGCAGCGCAAGGACAGGGGGGATCGGGGAGCTGTTTTTT; cdr3_aa: CASSARTGGIGELFF
v_call: TRBV4-1; j_call: TRBJ1-2; clone_size: few; d_call: -; cdr3_nt: TGCGCCAGCAGCCAAGATCTCGACAGCCTTTATGGCTACACCTTC; cdr3_aa: CASSQDLDSLYGYTF
v_call: TRBV6-1; j_call: TRBJ2-2; clone_size: -; d_call: -; cdr3_nt: TGTGCCAGTCGCTTAAGCAAGGGGACCGGGGAGCTGTTTTTT; cdr3_aa: CASRLSKGTGELFF
v_call: TRBV28; j_call: TRBJ1-5; clone_size: -; d_call: -; cdr3_nt: TGTGCCAGCAGTTCCGTCAGTGTTAGCAATCAGCCCCAGCATTTT; cdr3_aa: CASSSVSVSNQPQHF
v_call: TRBV27; j_call: TRBJ2-7; clone_size: few; d_call: -; cdr3_nt: TGTGCCAGCAGTTTCCAGGCAGGGCCCTACGAGCAGTACTTC; cdr3_aa: CASSFQAGPYEQYF
v_call: TRBV6-5; j_call: TRBJ1-1; clone_size: -; d_call: -; cdr3_nt: TGTGCCAGCAGTTCTGGGCGAGGCGGGCGGAAAGCTTTCTTT; cdr3_aa: CASSSGRGGRKAFF
v_call: TRBV4-2; j_call: TRBJ2-7; clone_size: -; d_call: TRBD2; cdr3_nt: TGTGCCAGCAGGGACATAGCGGGACACTCCTTCTACGAGCAGTACTTC; cdr3_aa: CASRDIAGHSFYEQYF
v_call: TRBV11-2; j_call: TRBJ1-2; clone_size: -; d_call: -; cdr3_nt: TGTGCCAGCAGCGAAGACGCCGGAGGGAACTATGGCTACACCTTC; cdr3_aa: CASSEDAGGNYGYTF